Listed here are 20 T cell receptor beta chains from one sample, sequenced in a study of blood T cell repertoires in COVID-19. Sequenced by immunoSEQ multiplex PCR; TCRdb stores in-frame clones only, minus some. The sample shows roughly 350,000 clones, more than 75% of them seen only once. The material sequenced was peripheral blood. These receptors all come from a woman between 50 and 59 years old with COVID-19, enrolled during active disease.

The J gene is TRBJ2-1, the V gene TRBV29-1; 7 positions match TRBD1. The CDR3 runs to 14 residues. V gave up 6 bases and J gave up 4 bases; unmatched junction bases: 9. From germline, CDR1 is SQVTM and CDR2 ANQGSEA. The CDR3 sequence is CSVNRGFTYNEQFF. CDR3 nucleotides: TGCAGCGTCAACAGGGGATTTACGTACAATGAGCAGTTCTTC.

This clone has just a few counts. J is TRBJ2-7 and V is TRBV24-1; 9 bases fit TRBD1. The CDR3 covers 17 residues. J was trimmed by 3 bases and V by 3 bases; bases with no gene match: 11. Germline-derived CDR1 and CDR2 are KGHDR and SFDVKD. The chain's CDR3 is CATSDLPGQGSGYEQYF. Here the CDR3 DNA reads TGTGCCACCAGTGATCTGCCGGGACAGGGTTCGGGCTACGAGCAGTACTTC.

This chain uses TRBV30 with TRBJ2-3, with 12 bases that match TRBD2. V gave up 5 bases and J gave up 2 bases; unmatched junction bases: 5. The CDR3 has 15 residues. CDR1 GTSNPN and CDR2 SVGIG come from the germline V gene (reference sequence). CDR3 loop: CAWVLAGGPTDTQYF. For the CDR3, the DNA is TGTGCCTGGGTTCTAGCGGGAGGGCCCACAGATACGCAGTATTTT.

As DNA, the CDR3 is TGCAGCGTTGGATCCCCTTCAGTGAACACTGAAGCTTTCTTT. Translation: CSVGSPSVNTEAFF. This chain links TRBV29-1 with TRBJ1-1; D unresolved. This CDR3 is built from 14 residues. Trimming removed 4 bases from V and 0 bases from J, with 12 bases in between. In germline, CDR1 is SQVTM, CDR2 ANQGSEA.

The chain carries TRBV5-1 and TRBJ2-1, with 8 bases lining up with TRBD2. Germline V gene lookup returns CDR1 SGHRS and CDR2 YFSETQ. The CDR3 length is 17 residues. V lost 3 bases and J lost 4; bases outside the gene matches: 12. The CDR3 region is CASSSGLDLRFYNEQFF. The CDR3 region has the DNA TGCGCCAGCAGCTCGGGACTAGACTTGAGATTTTACAATGAGCAGTTCTTC.

This clone has a single count. The chain links TRBV6-6 to TRBJ1-4; weak D call: TRBD1 (5 bases). Germline assignment: CDR1 MNHNY and CDR2 SVGAGI (reference sequence). V lost 1 base and J 7 bases, leaving 16 bases between the germline ends. CDR3 length equals 16 residues. Written as DNA, the CDR3 is TGTGCCAGCAGTTACTTTCGACAGACAAATTTTGAAAAACTGTTTTTT. It encodes CASSYFRQTNFEKLFF.

This clone was observed once. The chain employs TRBV6-5 and TRBJ1-6, with D unresolved. Trimming stripped 1 base from V and 7 bases from J, with 5 bases between. CDR1 is MNHEY, CDR2 SVGAGI, per germline. This CDR3 is built from 13 residues. The DNA of the CDR3 is TGTGCCAGCAGTTACTTAGAGAATTCACCCCTCCACTTT. As protein: CASSYLENSPLHF.

The CDR3 reads CASSYGQISFYGYTF. For the CDR3, the DNA is TGTGCCAGCAGTTATGGACAGATCTCTTTCTATGGCTACACCTTC. The gene calls are TRBV28 and TRBJ1-2; maybe TRBD1 (6 bases). The CDR3 loop spans 15 amino acids. Germline CDR1 MDHEN, CDR2 SYDVKM. Trimming took off 4 bases at V and 4 bases at J, with 16 bases between the two ends.

With regard to this clone: The limits of the CDR3 on the DNA are not certain, so only TCRdb's listed CDR3 is given. The chain employs TRBV28 and TRBJ2-1; TRBD1 is taken as the D call from the table, unchecked against the DNA. Inclusive of both ends, the CDR3 amounts to 17 amino acids. Germline CDR1 reads MDHEN; CDR2 reads SYDVKM. CDR3 in amino acids: CASSSSKRDRVYNEQFF.

This chain uses TRBV5-1 with TRBJ1-3; 7 nucleotides match TRBD1. CDR3 size: 15 residues. V gave up 3 bases and J gave up 1 base; unmatched junction bases: 4. Germline CDR1 is SGHRS and CDR2 is YFSETQ. The CDR3 DNA follows: TGCGCCAGCAGCTCAATGACAGGGTCTGGAAACACCATATATTTT. It codes for CASSSMTGSGNTIYF.

The chain couples TRBV19 to TRBJ1-3, with unresolved D. The germline V and J ends were trimmed by 3 bases and 7 bases, with 25 bases remaining between them. Germline CDR1 and CDR2: LNHDA and SQIVND (reference sequence). The CDR3 length is 18 residues. Written as DNA, the CDR3 is TGTGCCAGTAGTATTCGGGAAACCAGATACGAGCGGGGTAACACCATATATTTT. It codes for CASSIRETRYERGNTIYF.

The chain recombines TRBV21-1 with TRBJ2-7; TRBD1, as called in the table, went unchecked against the DNA. TRBV21-1 is a listed pseudogene. This CDR3 has 14 residues. The CDR3 DNA sequence: TGTGCCAGCAGCTTACAGGGGGTAGTCTACGAGCAGTACTTC. Translating gives CASSLQGVVYEQYF.

This sequence joins TRBV6-4 and TRBJ2-1; TRBD2 matches at 10 bases. The CDR3 spans 16 residues. The junction had 9 bases not matched to a gene; V was cut back by 4 bases and J by 6 bases. Per the germline V gene, CDR1 is MRHNA and CDR2 is SNTAGT. In nucleotides, the CDR3 is TGTGCCAGCAGTGTCCTAGCGGGGGCGGGGTCCAATGAGCAGTTCTTC. Its translation: CASSVLAGAGSNEQFF.

The chain carries TRBV10-3 and TRBJ2-1; 10 nucleotides match TRBD2. This CDR3 is built from 15 residues. Germline V CDR1 and CDR2: ENHRY, SYGVKD. The junction had 7 bases not matched to a gene; V was cut back by 4 bases and J by 7 bases. The CDR3 nucleotides read TGTGCCATCAGTGGGCCCCAACTAGCGGGAAATGAGCAGTTCTTC. It is translated as CAISGPQLAGNEQFF.

This chain uses TRBV6-5 with TRBJ1-2; D is unresolved. This CDR3 is built from 13 residues. Germline assignment: CDR1 MNHEY and CDR2 SVGAGI. The V gene lost 6 bases and the J gene lost 1 base, with 9 bases spanning the gap. DNA of the CDR3: TGTGCCAGCAGCCCCGCAGTTAACTATGGCTACACCTTC. This encodes CASSPAVNYGYTF.

In its sample, this clone was seen once. V is TRBV7-9 and J is TRBJ1-1; 8 bases align to TRBD1. This CDR3 is 14 amino acids long. Germline V lookup: CDR1 SEHNR, CDR2 FQNEAQ (reference sequence). The trim removed 5 bases at V and 4 bases at J, leaving 6 bases unmatched. The CDR3 DNA follows: TGTGCCAGCAGCCCAAAAGGACAGGGCACTGAAGCTTTCTTT. This encodes CASSPKGQGTEAFF.

The chain recombines TRBV5-6 with TRBJ1-2; D gene uncertain. Germline CDR1 and CDR2: SGHDT and YYEEEE. V lost 4 bases and J 0 bases, leaving 10 bases between the germline ends. The CDR3 loop spans 14 amino acids. The chain's CDR3 is CASSGLGANYGYTF. The CDR3 coding sequence is TGTGCCAGCAGCGGACTTGGGGCTAACTATGGCTACACCTTC.

This chain uses TRBV6-2 or TRBV6-3 with TRBJ2-1, with TRBD2 matching over 12 bases. Germline CDR1 MNHEY, CDR2 SVGEGT. After removal of 6 bases from V and 7 bases from J, the junction contained 7 bases not matched to a gene. The CDR3 extends over 15 amino acids. In nucleotides, the CDR3 is TGTGCCAGCAGCACGACTAGCGGGAGTGGTAATGAGCAGTTCTTC. This sequence encodes CASSTTSGSGNEQFF.

In DNA, the CDR3 is TGCGCCAGCAGCCAAGGCGACAGGGACGAAAAACTGTTTTTT. It yields the protein CASSQGDRDEKLFF. The genes are TRBV4-1 and TRBJ1-4, with 7 bases matching TRBD1. The CDR3 is 14 residues long. Germline CDR1 reads MGHRA; CDR2 reads YSYEKL. V lost 1 base and J lost 8; bases outside the gene matches: 4.

This clone was observed a single time. The J gene is TRBJ2-7, the V gene TRBV7-4; TRBD1 is a possible D gene (5 bases). Germline CDR1 and CDR2: SGHVT and SQSDAQ. There are 17 residues in the CDR3. V was trimmed by 4 bases and J by 0 bases, leaving 19 bases between them. CDR3 loop: CASSSHPGRGSSYEQYF. Written as DNA, the CDR3 is TGTGCCAGCAGCTCCCATCCGGGTAGGGGAAGCTCCTACGAGCAGTACTTC.